This TCR beta chain appears in the sequencing data of a study of T-cell memory formation after mild COVID-19. As for the study in general: TCR clusters largely stayed donor specific. Study results and caveats: Memory cells collected pre-infection included some clones that later responded, suggesting cross-reactive memory joined.

Germline lookup yields CDR1 SGHRS and CDR2 YFSETQ. V shed 4 bases and J 6 bases; nucleotides not matched to a gene: 7. This CDR3 is built from 15 residues. MiXCR, run by TCRdb on the 5' RACE reads, gives a single entry per CDR3 protein. The sample lists about 390,000 distinct CDR3 sequences; roughly 20% were seen once. As regards this clonotype: Its target is unknown.

This sequence originates from an adult woman who had mild COVID-19 (a few samples of this study predate the infection). Cell type and time point are not known. Sequenced input: PBMCs or a T cell subset sorted from them (not recorded which). This sequence joins TRBV5-1 and TRBJ1-4, with 9 bases identical to TRBD1. The CDR3 DNA sequence: TGCGCCAGCAGCGACTACAGGGGGCGTGATGAAAAACTGTTTTTT. It yields the protein CASSDYRGRDEKLFF.